This T cell receptor beta chain was recovered during a study of cytomegalovirus exposure and HLA in healthy donors. Points from the study as a whole: Reportedly, cytomegalovirus status was diagnosed with high sensitivity and specificity.

With respect to this clone: Its target is unknown.

Trimming took off 4 bases at V and 0 bases at J, with 18 bases between the two ends. The V gene's germline CDR1 is LNHDA and CDR2 SQIVND (reference sequence). The CDR3 is made up of 17 amino acids. It was with 60 Vbeta and 13 Jbeta primers that the PCR ran. Data came from immunoSEQ multiplex PCR; TCRdb stores just in-frame clones and leaves some out. This table has 120,000 or so clones, about 74% appearing once. The receptor comes from a man aged 25 to 40 in good health and CMV-seronegative. Material: PBMCs. The chain links TRBV19 to TRBJ1-1; unclear D gene. CDR3 sequence reads: CASSKSPGGNLNTEAFF. The CDR3 DNA reads as TGTGCCAGTAGTAAATCCCCCGGAGGGAACTTGAACACTGAAGCTTTCTTT.